Shown below are 2 T cell receptor beta chains from a single sample sequenced in a study of long-term antiretroviral therapy in people with HIV. Survey level was the resolution at which the v3.0 immunoSEQ assay ran. Data came from immunoSEQ multiplex PCR; TCRdb stores just in-frame clones and leaves some out. The sample has roughly 16,000 clones; about 84% are singletons. This sample comprised unsorted PBMCs, obtained 0.1 years before starting antiretroviral therapy. These receptors all stem from a man aged 18 to 30 with HIV.

This chain connects TRBV7-2 to TRBJ2-1, with D tentatively TRBD1 (5 bases). The CDR3 sequence is 10 residues long. V was pared by 7 bases and J by 7 bases, with 5 bases between. The V gene's germline CDR1 is SGHTA and CDR2 FQGNSA. The CDR3 DNA follows: TGTGCCAGCAAGGGGAATGAGCAGTTCTTC. Translated, it gives CASKGNEQFF. The full variable domain, completed using reference TRBV7-2 and TRBJ2-1, is GAGVSQSPSNKVTEKGKDVELRCDPISGHTALYWYRQSLGQGLEFLIYFQGNSAPDKSGLPSDRFSAERTGGSVSTLTIQRTQQEDSAVYLCASKGNEQFFGPGTRLTVL.

This chain uses TRBV12-2 with TRBJ1-2; the tabulated D call, TRBD1, remains unverified against the DNA. TRBV12-2 is a pseudogene. The CDR3 runs 15 residues. The CDR3 protein is CASRCRDRDIYGYTF. As DNA, the CDR3 is TGTGCAAGTCGCTGCCGGGACAGGGACATCTATGGCTACACCTTC.